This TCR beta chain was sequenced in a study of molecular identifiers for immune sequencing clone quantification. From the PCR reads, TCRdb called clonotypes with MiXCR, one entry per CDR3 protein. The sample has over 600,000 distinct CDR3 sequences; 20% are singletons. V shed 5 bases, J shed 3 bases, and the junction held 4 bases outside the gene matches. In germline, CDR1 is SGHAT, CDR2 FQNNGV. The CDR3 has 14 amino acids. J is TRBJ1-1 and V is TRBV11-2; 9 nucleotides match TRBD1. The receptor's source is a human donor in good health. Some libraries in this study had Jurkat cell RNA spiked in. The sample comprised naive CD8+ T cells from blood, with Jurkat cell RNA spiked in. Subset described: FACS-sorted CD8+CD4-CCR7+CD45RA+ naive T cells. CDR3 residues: CASSKDRGDTEAFF. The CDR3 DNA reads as TGTGCCAGCAGCAAAGACAGGGGGGACACTGAAGCTTTCTTT.